Each of the 9 T cell receptor beta chains below was sequenced from the same sample in a study of identical twins. One entry per CDR3 protein, called by TCRdb with MiXCR from the 5' RACE reads. Altogether approximately 530,000 distinct CDR3 sequences are present, about a fifth being singletons, with the ten largest covering more than 0.4%. These data also formed part of another study, on yellow fever vaccine responses in identical twins.

Sequencing used CD4+ T cells sorted from blood. The receptors come from a young woman in good health.

The chain uses TRBV7-9 and TRBJ1-2; D possibly corresponds to TRBD1 (5 bases). There are 11 residues in the CDR3. V lost 1 base and J lost 14, with 11 bases in between. Per germline, CDR1 SEHNR and CDR2 FQNEAQ (reference sequence). CDR3 coding DNA: TGTGCCAGCAGCTTAGGAGAGAAGGGGACCTTC. This sequence encodes CASSLGEKGTF.

The CDR3 loop is CAISESKSSHEQYF. CDR3 DNA: TGTGCCATCAGTGAGTCGAAATCTAGTCACGAGCAGTACTTC. The chain carries TRBV10-3 and TRBJ2-7; unclear D gene. CDR1 is ENHRY, CDR2 SYGVKD, per germline. The CDR3 length is 14 residues. V was clipped by 0 bases and J by 5 bases, with 11 bases between them.

There are a few counts of this clonotype. V usage is TRBV2 and J usage is TRBJ2-5; a weak D match, TRBD2 (6 bases). Between the trimmed V and J ends, which lost 4 bases and 5 bases, there was a span of 17 bases. Per germline, CDR1 SNHLY and CDR2 FYNNEI. This CDR3 is 15 amino acids long. This CDR3 is CASSGEQGGVETQYF. In DNA form, the CDR3 reads TGTGCCAGCAGTGGAGAGCAGGGAGGTGTGGAGACCCAGTACTTC. The entire variable domain, with the rest obtained from reference TRBV2 and TRBJ2-5, is as follows: EPEVTQTPSHQVTQMGQEVILRCVPISNHLYFYWYRQILGQKVEFLVSFYNNEISEKSEIFDDQFSVERPDGSNFTLKIRSTKLEDSAMYFCASSGEQGGVETQYFGPGTRLLVL.

Only a few counts were recorded for this clonotype. J is TRBJ2-3 and V is TRBV5-8, with a tentative D call TRBD1 (6 bases). The CDR3 consists of 17 residues. With 0 bases removed from V and 3 bases from J, the gap between germline ends came to 17 bases. Germline V gene data show CDR1 as SGHTS and CDR2 as YDEGEE. The CDR3, as DNA: TGTGCCAGCAGCTTGGTTACAGGGACCTGGGTAACAGATACGCAGTATTTT. Amino acid sequence: CASSLVTGTWVTDTQYF.

This clonotype was observed a handful of times. CDR3 DNA: TGCAGTGCTAGGGAGGGAGGGACTATATTCTCCTACAATGAGCAGTTCTTC. Translated, it gives CSAREGGTIFSYNEQFF. The rearrangement joins TRBV20-1 to TRBJ2-1; 7 bases fit TRBD2. The germline V gene has CDR1 DFQATT and CDR2 SNEGSKA (reference sequence). V dropped 3 bases and J dropped 0; count of bases not matched to a gene: 11. The CDR3 length is 17 residues.

This clonotype has only a few counts. This chain links TRBV20-1 with TRBJ2-5, with D perhaps TRBD1 (6 bases). V lost 3 bases and J 5 bases, leaving 19 bases between the germline ends. The CDR3 is 15 residues long. Germline CDR1 is DFQATT and CDR2 is SNEGSKA (reference sequence). CDR3 nucleotide sequence: TGCAGTGCTAGTACCCCGGGCAGGGGACGGGAGACCCAGTACTTC. Its protein product is CSASTPGRGRETQYF.

The V and J genes are TRBV5-5 and TRBJ2-7, with no clear D. The germline CDR1 and CDR2 sequences are SGHKS and YYEKEE (reference sequence). The CDR3 has 14 residues. V dropped 1 base and J dropped 5 bases, with 13 bases sitting between them. CDR3 DNA sequence: TGTGCCAGCAGCTTGATGCCAGTTGAACACGAGCAGTACTTC. Protein: CASSLMPVEHEQYF. Combining the CDR3 with reference TRBV5-5 and TRBJ2-7 gives the whole variable domain DAGVTQSPTHLIKTRGQQVTLRCSPISGHKSVSWYQQVLGQGPQFIFQYYEKEERGRGNFPDRFSARQFPNYSSELNVNALLLGDSALYLCASSLMPVEHEQYFGPGTRLTVT.

This clonotype has only a few counts. V gene TRBV5-1 combines with J gene TRBJ2-7; 7 positions agree with TRBD2. Germline V gene lookup returns CDR1 SGHRS and CDR2 YFSETQ. Trimming cost V 4 bases and J 4 bases; bases outside gene matches: 14. This CDR3 comprises 16 residues. DNA for the CDR3: TGCGCCAGCAGCCCATCTCCGATGGGCGGGAGATACGAGCAGTACTTC. Protein product: CASSPSPMGGRYEQYF. The whole variable domain, filled in from reference TRBV5-1 and TRBJ2-7, reads KAGVTQTPRYLIKTRGQQVTLSCSPISGHRSVSWYQQTPGQGLQFLFEYFSETQRNKGNFPGRFSGRQFSNSRSEMNVSTLELGDSALYLCASSPSPMGGRYEQYFGPGTRLTVT.

The rearrangement links TRBV5-1 to TRBJ2-7, with 9 positions matching TRBD2. Germline CDR1 reads SGHRS; CDR2 reads YFSETQ. The CDR3 loop spans 15 amino acids. The ends lost 3 bases at V and 1 base at J; junction bases unmatched: 5. The DNA for the CDR3 is TGCGCCAGCAGCTCGAGGCGGGAGGGGTCCTACGAGCAGTACTTC. Amino acids: CASSSRREGSYEQYF.